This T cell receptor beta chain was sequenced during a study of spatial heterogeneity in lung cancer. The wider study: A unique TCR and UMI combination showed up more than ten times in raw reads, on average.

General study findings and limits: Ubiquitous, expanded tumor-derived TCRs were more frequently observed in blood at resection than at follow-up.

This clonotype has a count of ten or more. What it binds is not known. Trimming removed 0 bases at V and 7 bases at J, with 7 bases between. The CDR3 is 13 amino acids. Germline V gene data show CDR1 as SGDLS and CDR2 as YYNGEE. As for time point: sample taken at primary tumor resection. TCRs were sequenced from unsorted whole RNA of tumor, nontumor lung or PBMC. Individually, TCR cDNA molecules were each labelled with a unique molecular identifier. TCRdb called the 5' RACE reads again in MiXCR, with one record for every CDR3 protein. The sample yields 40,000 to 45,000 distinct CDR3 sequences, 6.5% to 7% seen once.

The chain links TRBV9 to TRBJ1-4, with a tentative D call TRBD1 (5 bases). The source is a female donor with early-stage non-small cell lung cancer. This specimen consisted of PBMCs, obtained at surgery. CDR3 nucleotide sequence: TGTGCCAGCAGCGTAGGAGGGGTTGAAAAACTGTTTTTT. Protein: CASSVGGVEKLFF. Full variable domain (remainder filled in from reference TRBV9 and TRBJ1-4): DSGVTQTPKHLITATGQRVTLRCSPRSGDLSVYWYQQSLDQGLQFLIQYYNGEERAKGNILERFSAQQFPDLHSELNLSSLELGDSALYFCASSVGGVEKLFFGSGTQLSVL.